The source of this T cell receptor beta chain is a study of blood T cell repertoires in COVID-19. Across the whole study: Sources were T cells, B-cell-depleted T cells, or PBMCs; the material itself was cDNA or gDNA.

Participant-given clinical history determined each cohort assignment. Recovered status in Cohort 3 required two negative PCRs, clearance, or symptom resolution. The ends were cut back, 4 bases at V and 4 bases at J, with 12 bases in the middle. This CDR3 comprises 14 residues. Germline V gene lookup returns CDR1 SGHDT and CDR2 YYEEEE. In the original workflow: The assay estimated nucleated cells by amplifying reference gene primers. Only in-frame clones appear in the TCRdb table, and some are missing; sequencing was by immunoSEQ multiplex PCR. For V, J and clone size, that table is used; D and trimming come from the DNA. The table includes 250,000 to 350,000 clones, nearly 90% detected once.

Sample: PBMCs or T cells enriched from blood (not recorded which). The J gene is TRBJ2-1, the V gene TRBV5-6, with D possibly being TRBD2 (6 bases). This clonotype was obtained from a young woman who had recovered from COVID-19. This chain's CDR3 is CASSVTGVYNEQFF. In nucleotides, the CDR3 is TGTGCCAGCAGCGTCACGGGAGTTTACAATGAGCAGTTCTTC.